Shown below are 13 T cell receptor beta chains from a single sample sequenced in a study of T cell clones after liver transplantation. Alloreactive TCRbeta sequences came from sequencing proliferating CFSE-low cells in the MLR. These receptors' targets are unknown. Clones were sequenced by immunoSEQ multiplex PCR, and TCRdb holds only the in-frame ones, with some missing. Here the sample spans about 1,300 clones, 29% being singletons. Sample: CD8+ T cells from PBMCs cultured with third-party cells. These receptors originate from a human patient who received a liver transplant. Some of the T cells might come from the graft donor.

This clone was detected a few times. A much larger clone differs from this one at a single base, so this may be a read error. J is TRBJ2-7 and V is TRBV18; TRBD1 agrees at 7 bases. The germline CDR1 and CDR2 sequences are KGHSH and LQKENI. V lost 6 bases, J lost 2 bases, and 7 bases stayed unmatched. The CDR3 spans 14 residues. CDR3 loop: CASSGRGGPYEQYF. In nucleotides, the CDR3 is TGTGCCAGCTCGGGAAGAGGGGGCCCCTACGAGCAGTACTTC.

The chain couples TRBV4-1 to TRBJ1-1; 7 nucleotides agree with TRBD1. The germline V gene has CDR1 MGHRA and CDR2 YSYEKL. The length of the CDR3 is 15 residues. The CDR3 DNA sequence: TGCGGGAGCAGCCAAGATGGGTCAGGGGGGACTGAAGCTTTCTTT. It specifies CGSSQDGSGGTEAFF.

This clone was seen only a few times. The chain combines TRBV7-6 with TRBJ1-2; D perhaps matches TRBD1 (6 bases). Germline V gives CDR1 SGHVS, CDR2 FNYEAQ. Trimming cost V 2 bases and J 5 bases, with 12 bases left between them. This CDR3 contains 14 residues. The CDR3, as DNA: TGTGCCAGCAGCTTATACGGGACACCTTATGGCTACACCTTC. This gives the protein CASSLYGTPYGYTF.

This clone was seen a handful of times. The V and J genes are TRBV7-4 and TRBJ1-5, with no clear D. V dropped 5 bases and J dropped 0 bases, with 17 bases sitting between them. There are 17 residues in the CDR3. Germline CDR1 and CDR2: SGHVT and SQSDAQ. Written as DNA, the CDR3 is TGTGCCAGCAGCCACGGACGGGAAGAGGTTAGCAATCAGCCCCAGCATTTT. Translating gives CASSHGREEVSNQPQHF.

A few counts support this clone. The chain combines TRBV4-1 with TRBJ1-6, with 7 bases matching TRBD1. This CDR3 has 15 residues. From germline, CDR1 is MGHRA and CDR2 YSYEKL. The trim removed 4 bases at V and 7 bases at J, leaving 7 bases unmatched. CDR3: CASSPQDRENSPLHF. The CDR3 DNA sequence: TGCGCCAGCAGCCCCCAAGACAGGGAGAATTCACCCCTCCACTTT.

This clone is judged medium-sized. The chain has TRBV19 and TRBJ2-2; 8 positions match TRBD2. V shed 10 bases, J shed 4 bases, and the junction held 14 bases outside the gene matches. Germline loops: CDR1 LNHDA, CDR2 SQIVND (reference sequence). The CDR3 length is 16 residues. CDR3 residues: CATPTSAARGTGELFF. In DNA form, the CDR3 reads TGTGCCACCCCGACTAGCGCCGCGCGCGGCACCGGGGAGCTGTTTTTT.

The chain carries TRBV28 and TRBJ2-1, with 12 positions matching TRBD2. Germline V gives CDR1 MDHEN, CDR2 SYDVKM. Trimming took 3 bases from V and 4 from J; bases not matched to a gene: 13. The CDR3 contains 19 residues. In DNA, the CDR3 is TGTGCCAGCAGTTTCCCGGGGGAAGGGACTAGCGGGTATTACAATGAGCAGTTCTTC. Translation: CASSFPGEGTSGYYNEQFF.

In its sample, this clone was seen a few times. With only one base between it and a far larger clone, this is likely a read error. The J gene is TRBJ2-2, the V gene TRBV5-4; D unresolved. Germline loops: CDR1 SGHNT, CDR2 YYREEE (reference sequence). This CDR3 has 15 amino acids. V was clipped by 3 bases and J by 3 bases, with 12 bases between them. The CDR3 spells CASSYGRHDTGELFF. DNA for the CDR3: TGTGCCAGCAGCTACGGACGGCATGACACCGGGGAGCTGTTTTTT.

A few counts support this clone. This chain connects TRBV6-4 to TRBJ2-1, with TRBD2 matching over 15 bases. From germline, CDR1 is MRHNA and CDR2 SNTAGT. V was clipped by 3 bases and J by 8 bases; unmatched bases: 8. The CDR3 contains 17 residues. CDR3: CASSEEGLAGGSDEQFF. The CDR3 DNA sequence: TGTGCCAGCAGTGAAGAGGGACTAGCGGGAGGAAGCGATGAGCAGTTCTTC.

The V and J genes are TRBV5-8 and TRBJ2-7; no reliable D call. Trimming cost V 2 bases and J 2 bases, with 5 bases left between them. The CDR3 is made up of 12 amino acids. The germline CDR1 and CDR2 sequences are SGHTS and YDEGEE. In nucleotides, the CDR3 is TGTGCCAGCAGCTTAGTGGCCTACGAGCAGTACTTC. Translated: CASSLVAYEQYF.

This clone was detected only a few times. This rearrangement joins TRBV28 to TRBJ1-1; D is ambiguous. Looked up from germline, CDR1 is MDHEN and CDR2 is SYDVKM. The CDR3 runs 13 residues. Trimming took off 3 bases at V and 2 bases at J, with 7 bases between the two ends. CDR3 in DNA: TGTGCCAGCAGTTTTGGGTTCAACACTGAAGCTTTCTTT. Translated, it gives CASSFGFNTEAFF.

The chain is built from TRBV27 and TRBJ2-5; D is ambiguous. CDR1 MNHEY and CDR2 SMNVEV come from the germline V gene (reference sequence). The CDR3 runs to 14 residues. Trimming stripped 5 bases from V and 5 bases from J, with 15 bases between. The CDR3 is CASSPILLWETQYF. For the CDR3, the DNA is TGTGCCAGCAGTCCGATCCTCCTATGGGAGACCCAGTACTTC.

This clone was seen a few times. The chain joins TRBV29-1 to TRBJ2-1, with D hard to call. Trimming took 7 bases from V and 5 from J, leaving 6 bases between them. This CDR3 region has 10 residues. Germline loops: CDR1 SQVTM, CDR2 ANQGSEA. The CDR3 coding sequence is TGCAGCGCTTACCACAATGAGCAGTTCTTC. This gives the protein CSAYHNEQFF.